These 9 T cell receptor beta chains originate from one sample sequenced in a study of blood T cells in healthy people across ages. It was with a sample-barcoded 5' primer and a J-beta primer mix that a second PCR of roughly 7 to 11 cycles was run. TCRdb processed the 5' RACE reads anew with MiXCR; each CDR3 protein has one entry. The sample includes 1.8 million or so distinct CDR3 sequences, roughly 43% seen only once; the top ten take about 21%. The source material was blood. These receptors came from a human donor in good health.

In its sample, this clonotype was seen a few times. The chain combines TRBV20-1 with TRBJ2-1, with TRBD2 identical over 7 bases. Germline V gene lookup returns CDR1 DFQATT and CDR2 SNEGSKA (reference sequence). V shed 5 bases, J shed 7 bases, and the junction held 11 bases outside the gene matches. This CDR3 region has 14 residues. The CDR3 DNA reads TGCAGTGCTTTAGGCGGGGGTTCGAGTAATGAGCAGTTCTTC. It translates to CSALGGGSSNEQFF.

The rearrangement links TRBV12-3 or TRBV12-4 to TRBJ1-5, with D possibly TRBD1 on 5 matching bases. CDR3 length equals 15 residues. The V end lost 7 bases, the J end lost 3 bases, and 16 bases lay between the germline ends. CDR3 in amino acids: CASTNTGRFNQPQHF. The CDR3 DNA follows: TGTGCCAGCACCAACACAGGACGGTTCAATCAGCCCCAGCATTTT.

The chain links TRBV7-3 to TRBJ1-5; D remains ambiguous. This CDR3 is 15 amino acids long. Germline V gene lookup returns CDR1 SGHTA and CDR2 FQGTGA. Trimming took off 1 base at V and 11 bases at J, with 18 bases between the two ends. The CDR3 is CASSLRGGSASAQHF. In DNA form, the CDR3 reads TGTGCCAGCAGCTTAAGAGGTGGTTCCGCATCGGCCCAGCATTTT.

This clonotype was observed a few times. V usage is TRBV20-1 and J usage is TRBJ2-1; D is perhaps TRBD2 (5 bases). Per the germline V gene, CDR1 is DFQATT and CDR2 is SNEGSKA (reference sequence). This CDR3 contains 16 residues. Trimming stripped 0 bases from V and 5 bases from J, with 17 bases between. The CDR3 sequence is CSARDSHLPRDNEQFF. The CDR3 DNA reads TGCAGTGCTAGAGATTCACACCTCCCGAGGGACAATGAGCAGTTCTTC.

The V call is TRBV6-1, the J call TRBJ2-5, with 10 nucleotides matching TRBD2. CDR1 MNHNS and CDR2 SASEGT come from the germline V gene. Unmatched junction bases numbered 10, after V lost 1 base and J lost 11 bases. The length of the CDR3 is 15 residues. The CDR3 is CASSEVSGGRNEQYF. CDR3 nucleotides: TGTGCCAGCAGTGAAGTTAGCGGGGGGAGGAATGAGCAGTACTTC.

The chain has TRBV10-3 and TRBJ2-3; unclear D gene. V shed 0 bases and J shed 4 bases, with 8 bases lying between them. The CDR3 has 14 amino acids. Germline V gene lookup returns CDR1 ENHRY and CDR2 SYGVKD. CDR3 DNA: TGTGCCATCAGTGAGTCGTCTTCCCCAGATACGCAGTATTTT. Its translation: CAISESSSPDTQYF.

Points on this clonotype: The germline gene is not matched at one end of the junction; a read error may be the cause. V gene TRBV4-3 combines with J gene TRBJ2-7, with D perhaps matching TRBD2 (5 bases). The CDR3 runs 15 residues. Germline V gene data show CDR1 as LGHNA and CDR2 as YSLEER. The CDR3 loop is CASNQDYGSSYEQYF. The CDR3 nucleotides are TGCGCCAGCAACCAAGACTACGGCAGCTCCTACGAGCAGTACTTC.

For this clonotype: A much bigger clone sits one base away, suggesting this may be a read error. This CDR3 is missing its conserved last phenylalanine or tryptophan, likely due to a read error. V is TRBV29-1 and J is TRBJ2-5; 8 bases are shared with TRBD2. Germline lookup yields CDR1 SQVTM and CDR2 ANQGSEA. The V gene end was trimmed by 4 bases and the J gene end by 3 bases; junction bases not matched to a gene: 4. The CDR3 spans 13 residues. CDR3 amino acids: CSVADSGEETQYV. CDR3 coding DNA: TGCAGCGTTGCGGATAGCGGGGAAGAGACCCAGTACGTC.

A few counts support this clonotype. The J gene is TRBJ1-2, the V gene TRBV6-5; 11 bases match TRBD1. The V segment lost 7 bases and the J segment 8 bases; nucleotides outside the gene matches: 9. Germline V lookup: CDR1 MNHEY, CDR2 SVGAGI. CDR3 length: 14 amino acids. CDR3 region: CASNSDRGLGGYTF. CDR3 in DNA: TGTGCCAGCAACTCGGACAGGGGGCTAGGAGGCTACACCTTC.